Listed here are 26 T cell receptor beta chains from one sample, sequenced in a study of vaccination effects on CD4 cells after COVID-19. Sequencing used immunoSEQ multiplex PCR; TCRdb keeps in-frame clones, though not all of them. The table records under 25,000 clones, 73% of them present only once. These receptors are not linked to any known antigen. Peptide-pool stimulation followed by sequencing identified expanded antigen-specific CD4+ clonotypes in the ViraFEST assay. Cultured cells yielded isolated CD4+ T cells after approximately nine days. Nucleocapsid antibodies were negative in the vaccine recipients, who had never had SARS-CoV-2 infection. The material was CD4+ T cells from PBMCs cultured with SARS-CoV-2 spike peptides, obtained before COVID-19 vaccination. The source is a human donor who received a COVID-19 vaccine.

The chain is built from TRBV11-2 and TRBJ1-1, with 7 bases lining up with TRBD1. The CDR3 extends over 19 amino acids. The junction had 18 bases not matched to a gene; V was cut back by 1 base and J by 4 bases. CDR1 is SGHAT and CDR2 is FQNNGV in the germline V gene. For the CDR3, the DNA is TGTGCCAGCAGCTTAGGTCGCCCTCCGACGATAGACAGGGCCACTGAAGCTTTCTTT. This sequence encodes CASSLGRPPTIDRATEAFF.

CDR3 residues: CASSDGQGVWSVKTQYF. CDR3 sequence (DNA): TGTGCCAGCAGCGACGGACAGGGCGTCTGGTCGGTTAAGACCCAGTACTTC. V is TRBV3-1 (or the pseudogene TRBV3-2) and J is TRBJ2-5; 8 positions agree with TRBD1. This CDR3 is built from 17 residues. Losses at the gene ends were 5 bases for V and 6 bases for J; bases not matched to a gene: 17. Germline-derived CDR1 and CDR2 are LGHDT and YNNKEL (reference sequence).

The V gene is TRBV18, the J gene TRBJ2-4; tentative D call: TRBD2 (6 bases). CDR1 is KGHSH, CDR2 LQKENI, per germline. This CDR3 is 15 amino acids long. The V gene lost 2 bases and the J gene lost 6 bases, with 14 bases spanning the gap. CDR3 region: CASSPTGEGRNIQYF. CDR3 sequence (DNA): TGTGCCAGCTCACCAACGGGGGAAGGGAGAAACATTCAGTACTTC.

This clone has more than one count but fewer than ten. This chain joins TRBV2 and TRBJ1-2; D uncertain. From germline, CDR1 is SNHLY and CDR2 FYNNEI. The CDR3 totals 13 residues. Trimming shortened V by 3 bases and J by 0 bases, and 5 bases separated the two germline ends. DNA of the CDR3: TGTGCCAGCAGTGACAGTTCTAACTATGGCTACACCTTC. Encoded protein: CASSDSSNYGYTF.

The chain links TRBV6-5 to TRBJ1-2; no clear D. This CDR3 comprises 12 residues. The germline V gene encodes CDR1 MNHEY and CDR2 SVGAGI. Trimming removed 7 bases at V and 7 bases at J, with 13 bases between. CDR3 DNA sequence: TGTGCCAGCAAAAAGGGAAACGGTGGCTACACCTTC. This codes for CASKKGNGGYTF.

J is TRBJ2-1 and V is TRBV7-9; TRBD2 matches at 12 bases. V trimming: 6 bases; J trimming: 6 bases; junction bases outside the gene matches: 0. Germline V gene data show CDR1 as SEHNR and CDR2 as FQNEAQ (reference sequence). This CDR3 spans 13 amino acids. The CDR3 here is CASRTSGGNEQFF. The CDR3 nucleotides are TGTGCCAGCAGGACTAGCGGGGGCAATGAGCAGTTCTTC.

Only one count was recorded for this clone. The CDR3 sequence: CASSQGTVTASTDTQYF. The CDR3 DNA is TGTGCCAGCAGCCAAGGGACAGTAACAGCTAGCACAGATACGCAGTATTTT. V usage is TRBV3-1 (or the pseudogene TRBV3-2) and J usage is TRBJ2-3; D might be TRBD1 (6 bases). Germline-derived CDR1 and CDR2 are LGHDT and YNNKEL (reference sequence). Deletions cut 1 base from V and 0 bases from J, with 14 bases between. The CDR3 is made up of 17 amino acids.

This sequence joins TRBV6-6 and TRBJ1-3; maybe TRBD1 (5 bases). This CDR3 spans 16 amino acids. The ends were cut back, 5 bases at V and 0 bases at J, with 14 bases in the middle. Looked up from germline, CDR1 is MNHNY and CDR2 is SVGAGI (reference sequence). In nucleotides, the CDR3 is TGTGCCAGCAGTGCCTCGGGACCGAGCTCTGGAAACACCATATATTTT. As protein: CASSASGPSSGNTIYF.

This chain joins TRBV20-1 and TRBJ2-3, with D possibly being TRBD2 (7 bases). Trimming removed 3 bases at V and 2 bases at J, with 12 bases between. The CDR3 is 14 amino acids. Germline CDR1 reads DFQATT; CDR2 reads SNEGSKA (reference sequence). The CDR3 coding sequence is TGCAGTGCTAGTTGGGGGGGCGTCACAGATACGCAGTATTTT. Its protein is CSASWGGVTDTQYF.

This rearrangement joins TRBV30 to TRBJ2-7, with unresolved D. The CDR3 extends over 13 amino acids. V was clipped by 0 bases and J by 2 bases, with 8 bases between them. The germline gives CDR1 GTSNPN, CDR2 SVGIG (reference sequence). The CDR3 spells CAWSVPRTYEQYF. In DNA, the CDR3 is TGTGCCTGGAGTGTACCTCGGACCTACGAGCAGTACTTC.

V usage is TRBV27 and J usage is TRBJ2-1, with 10 bases identical to TRBD2. The CDR3 has 15 residues. V lost 5 bases to trimming and J lost 7 bases; unmatched junction nucleotides: 8. Germline lookup yields CDR1 MNHEY and CDR2 SMNVEV (reference sequence). The CDR3, as DNA: TGTGCCAGCAGTCAATCGGGGACTAGCGTTAATGAGCAGTTCTTC. It translates to CASSQSGTSVNEQFF.

The table lists this clone with a few counts. The rearrangement joins TRBV5-1 to TRBJ2-2, with 12 bases aligning to TRBD2. This CDR3 has 17 residues. V was clipped by 4 bases and J by 7 bases; unmatched bases: 11. In germline, CDR1 is SGHRS, CDR2 YFSETQ. The DNA for the CDR3 is TGCGCCAGCAGCCTAACACCCGGACTAGCGGGACTCGGGGAGCTGTTTTTT. The encoded protein is CASSLTPGLAGLGELFF.

The rearrangement joins TRBV5-4 to TRBJ2-3; 8 positions agree with TRBD2. The CDR3 is 15 amino acids. Trimming removed 2 bases from V and 5 bases from J; junction bases left unmatched: 7. Germline CDR1 SGHNT, CDR2 YYREEE (reference sequence). The CDR3 reads CASSFLAGRGDTQYF. The CDR3 DNA reads as TGTGCCAGCAGCTTCTTAGCGGGGAGGGGAGATACGCAGTATTTT.

The rearrangement joins TRBV19 to TRBJ2-7, with D perhaps TRBD1 or TRBD2 (7 bases each). The CDR3 totals 15 residues. V lost 4 bases to trimming and J lost 6 bases, with 19 bases between them. Germline V gene lookup returns CDR1 LNHDA and CDR2 SQIVND (reference sequence). The CDR3 sequence: CASSRRGRGRFEQYF. In DNA form, the CDR3 reads TGTGCCAGTAGTAGGCGGGGGAGGGGGCGGTTCGAGCAGTACTTC.

The chain recombines TRBV6-1 with TRBJ1-5, with D hard to call. CDR3 size: 16 residues. The V end was cut by 1 base, the J end by 1 base, with 11 bases between. Germline lookup yields CDR1 MNHNS and CDR2 SASEGT. The CDR3 loop reads CASSEVGVSSNQPQHF. The CDR3 DNA reads TGTGCCAGCAGTGAAGTCGGGGTTTCAAGCAATCAGCCCCAGCATTTT.

This chain links TRBV5-1 with TRBJ1-6, with 8 bases that match TRBD1. The length of the CDR3 is 21 residues. V dropped 1 base and J dropped 10; count of bases not matched to a gene: 25. CDR1 is SGHRS, CDR2 YFSETQ, per germline. The CDR3 bases are TGCGCCAGCAGCTTGAACCGATCCGGGACAGGTTTTTTCGGTCGGGGGTCACCCCTCCACTTT. Protein: CASSLNRSGTGFFGRGSPLHF.

V gene TRBV19 combines with J gene TRBJ2-1; TRBD2 matches at 7 bases. Unmatched junction bases numbered 10, after V lost 1 base and J lost 7 bases. The CDR3 contains 16 residues. The germline gives CDR1 LNHDA, CDR2 SQIVND (reference sequence). The CDR3 loop is CASSIGGNGLGNEQFF. The CDR3 DNA is TGTGCCAGTAGTATAGGGGGTAACGGACTAGGGAATGAGCAGTTCTTC. The full variable domain, rest sourced from reference TRBV19 and TRBJ2-1, is DGGITQSPKYLFRKEGQNVTLSCEQNLNHDAMYWYRQDPGQGLRLIYYSQIVNDFQKGDIAEGYSVSREKKESFPLTVTSAQKNPTAFYLCASSIGGNGLGNEQFFGPGTRLTVL.

The chain recombines TRBV10-3 with TRBJ2-7; D gene unclear. Germline V gene lookup returns CDR1 ENHRY and CDR2 SYGVKD. V was pared by 0 bases and J by 1 base, with 19 bases between. The CDR3 is 18 residues long. The CDR3 bases are TGTGCCATCAGTGAGTCGATTGATAGAGGCACCCAGTCCTACGAGCAGTACTTC. Its protein product is CAISESIDRGTQSYEQYF.

This clone was observed a handful of times. This chain joins TRBV6-5 and TRBJ1-2; weak D call: TRBD1 (5 bases). Germline CDR1 and CDR2: MNHEY and SVGAGI. Trimming stripped 9 bases from V and 4 bases from J, with 12 bases between. The CDR3 sequence is 12 residues long. For the CDR3, the DNA is TGTGCCAGTGGACATGGCGGCTATGGCTACACCTTC. Its protein product is CASGHGGYGYTF.

The rearrangement links TRBV11-2 to TRBJ1-2; D is uncertain. Trimming removed 1 base from V and 3 bases from J, with 15 bases in between. The germline V gene has CDR1 SGHAT and CDR2 FQNNGV. The CDR3 is made up of 16 amino acids. CDR3 amino acids: CASSLGGTLFDYGYTF. The DNA for the CDR3 is TGTGCCAGCAGCTTAGGGGGAACCCTTTTTGACTATGGCTACACCTTC.

The chain joins TRBV6-5 to TRBJ2-7, with no clear D. The germline V and J ends were trimmed by 6 bases and 9 bases, with 12 bases remaining between them. CDR3 length: 11 amino acids. Looked up from germline, CDR1 is MNHEY and CDR2 is SVGAGI. The CDR3, as DNA: TGTGCCAGCAGGACCTGGGATGGGCAGTACTTC. It yields the protein CASRTWDGQYF.

This clone was seen a handful of times. V is TRBV6-1 and J is TRBJ1-5, with a weak D call TRBD1 (6 bases). Deletions cut 0 bases from V and 3 bases from J, with 9 bases between. This CDR3 contains 15 residues. Germline CDR1 reads MNHNS; CDR2 reads SASEGT. The CDR3 region is CASSEATGHNQPQHF. The CDR3 DNA reads TGTGCCAGCAGTGAAGCGACAGGACACAATCAGCCCCAGCATTTT.

The chain uses TRBV5-5 and TRBJ2-6; possible D gene TRBD2, 5 bases. The CDR3 runs to 16 residues. With 4 bases removed from V and 0 bases from J, the gap between germline ends came to 11 bases. CDR1 and CDR2 from the germline V gene are SGHKS and YYEKEE (reference sequence). The CDR3 reads CASSAVTSSGANVLTF. For the CDR3, the DNA is TGTGCCAGCAGCGCGGTCACTAGCTCTGGGGCCAACGTCCTGACTTTC.

In its sample, this clone was seen a few times. The V call is TRBV5-5, the J call TRBJ2-1; 11 bases agree with TRBD2. Germline CDR1 is SGHKS and CDR2 is YYEKEE (reference sequence). With 0 bases clipped from V and 1 base from J, the junction kept 3 bases outside the gene matches. This CDR3 spans 17 amino acids. CDR3 sequence: CASSLGLAGSSYNEQFF. CDR3 bases: TGTGCCAGCAGCTTGGGACTAGCGGGGTCTTCCTACAATGAGCAGTTCTTC.

The chain has TRBV15 and TRBJ2-7, with a possible D match to TRBD1 (6 bases). The CDR3 consists of 18 residues. V lost 0 bases, J lost 0 bases, and 18 bases lay in between. The germline V gene has CDR1 LNHNV and CDR2 YYDKDF (reference sequence). The DNA of the CDR3 is TGTGCCACCAGCAGAGATTTGTTTGGGGGACAAAACTCCTACGAGCAGTACTTC. Its translation: CATSRDLFGGQNSYEQYF.

This sequence joins TRBV5-6 and TRBJ1-1; D not resolved. Deletions cut 1 base from V and 5 bases from J, with 6 bases between. Per the germline V gene, CDR1 is SGHDT and CDR2 is YYEEEE. The CDR3 loop spans 12 amino acids. The CDR3 nucleotides read TGTGCCAGCAGCTTGAGTAGGACTGAAGCTTTCTTT. Its protein product is CASSLSRTEAFF.